This section outlines one T cell receptor (beta chain) sequence together with its context. The V end was cut by 7 bases, the J end by 3 bases, with 9 bases between. The V gene's germline CDR1 is LNHDA and CDR2 SQIVND (reference sequence). CDR3 length: 12 residues. The data originate from a study of OX40 agonist ivuxolimab in advanced cancers. Across the study: Subjects had a mean age of around 60 years, with a range of about 23 to 90; more than 70% were male. Under the entry rules, prior anti-PD-1, anti-PD-L1 or anti-CTLA-4 therapy was allowed, and roughly 39% had some.

Repertoires were generated with immunoSEQ multiplex PCR, while TCRdb's copy carries only in-frame clones and drops some. The sample carries some 94,000 clones, around 95% recorded once. The genes are TRBV19 and TRBJ1-2; D gene ambiguous. This sequence originates from an adult with an advanced solid tumor such as melanoma, head and neck, liver or kidney cancer. Sequences were derived from CD4+ or CD8+ T cells sorted from blood, sampled in a trial of the OX40 agonist ivuxolimab. Written as DNA, the CDR3 is TGTGCCAGTACGGCGGCTTACTATGGCTACACCTTC. It yields the protein CASTAAYYGYTF. Variable domain in full (rest from reference TRBV19 and TRBJ1-2): DGGITQSPKYLFRKEGQNVTLSCEQNLNHDAMYWYRQDPGQGLRLIYYSQIVNDFQKGDIAEGYSVSREKKESFPLTVTSAQKNPTAFYLCASTAAYYGYTFGSGTRLTVV.